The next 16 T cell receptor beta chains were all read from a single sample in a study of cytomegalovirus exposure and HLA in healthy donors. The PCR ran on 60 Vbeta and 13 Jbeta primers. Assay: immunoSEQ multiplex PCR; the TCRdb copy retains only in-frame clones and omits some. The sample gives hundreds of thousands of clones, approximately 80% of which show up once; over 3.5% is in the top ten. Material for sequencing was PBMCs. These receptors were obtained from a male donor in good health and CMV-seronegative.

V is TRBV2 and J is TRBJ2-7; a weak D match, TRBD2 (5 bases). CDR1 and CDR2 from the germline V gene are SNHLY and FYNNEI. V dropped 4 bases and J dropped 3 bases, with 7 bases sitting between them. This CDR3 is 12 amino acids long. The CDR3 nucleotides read TGTGCCAGCAGTGTGGAGGTCTACGAGCAGTACTTC. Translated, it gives CASSVEVYEQYF.

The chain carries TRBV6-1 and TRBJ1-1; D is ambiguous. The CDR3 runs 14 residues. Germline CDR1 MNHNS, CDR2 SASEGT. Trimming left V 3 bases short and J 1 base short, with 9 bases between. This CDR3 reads CASSDGRENTEAFF. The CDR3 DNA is TGTGCCAGCAGTGACGGACGGGAGAACACTGAAGCTTTCTTT.

CDR3 DNA sequence: TGTGCCAGCAGCTTATCAGGGGGAAACACCATATATTTT. Translation gives CASSLSGGNTIYF. The J gene is TRBJ1-3, the V gene TRBV7-3, with D perhaps matching TRBD1 (5 bases). Germline loops: CDR1 SGHTA, CDR2 FQGTGA. Trimming left V 2 bases short and J 4 bases short, with 6 bases between. The CDR3 spans 13 residues.

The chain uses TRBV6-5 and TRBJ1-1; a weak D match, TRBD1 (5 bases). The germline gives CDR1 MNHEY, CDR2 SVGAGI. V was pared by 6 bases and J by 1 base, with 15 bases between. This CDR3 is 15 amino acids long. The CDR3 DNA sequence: TGTGCCAGCAGACTCTCTCATACAGGGAACACTGAAGCTTTCTTT. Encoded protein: CASRLSHTGNTEAFF.

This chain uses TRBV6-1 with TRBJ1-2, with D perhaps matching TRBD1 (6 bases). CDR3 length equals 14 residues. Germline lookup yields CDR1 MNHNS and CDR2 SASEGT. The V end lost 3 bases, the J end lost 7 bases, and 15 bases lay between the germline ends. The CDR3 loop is CASSEGQGIGGYTF. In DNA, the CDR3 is TGTGCCAGCAGTGAGGGGCAGGGGATTGGTGGCTACACCTTC.

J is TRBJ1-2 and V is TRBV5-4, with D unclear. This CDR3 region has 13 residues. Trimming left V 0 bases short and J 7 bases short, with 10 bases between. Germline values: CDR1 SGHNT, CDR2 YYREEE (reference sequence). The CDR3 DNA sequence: TGTGCCAGCAGCTTGGTTGAGTTGAGTGGCTACACCTTC. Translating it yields CASSLVELSGYTF.

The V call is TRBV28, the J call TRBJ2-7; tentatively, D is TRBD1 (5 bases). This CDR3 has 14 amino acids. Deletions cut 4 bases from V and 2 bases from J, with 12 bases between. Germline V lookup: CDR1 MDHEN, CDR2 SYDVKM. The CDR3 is CASSSVQGAYEQYF. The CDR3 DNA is TGTGCCAGCAGTTCTGTCCAAGGGGCCTACGAGCAGTACTTC.

The DNA of the CDR3 is TGTGCCTGGAGTGTAAGACTGAGCTCCTACGAGCAGTACTTC. Translated, it gives CAWSVRLSSYEQYF. The V call is TRBV30, the J call TRBJ2-7, with unresolved D. The CDR3 extends over 14 amino acids. Per the germline V gene, CDR1 is GTSNPN and CDR2 is SVGIG (reference sequence). V was clipped by 0 bases and J by 0 bases, with 9 bases between them.

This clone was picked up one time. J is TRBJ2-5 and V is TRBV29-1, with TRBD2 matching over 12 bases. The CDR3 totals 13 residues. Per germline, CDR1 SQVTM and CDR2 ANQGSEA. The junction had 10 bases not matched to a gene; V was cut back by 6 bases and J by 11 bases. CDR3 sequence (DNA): TGCAGCGTCCACCTAGCGGGAGGGTGGGAGCAGTACTTC. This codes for CSVHLAGGWEQYF.

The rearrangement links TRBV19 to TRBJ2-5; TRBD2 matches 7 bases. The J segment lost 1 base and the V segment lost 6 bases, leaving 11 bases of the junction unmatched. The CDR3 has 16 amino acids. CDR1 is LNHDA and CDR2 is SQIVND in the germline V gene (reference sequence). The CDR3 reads CASSPGEGLLQETQYF. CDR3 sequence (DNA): TGTGCCAGTAGCCCGGGGGAGGGCCTTCTCCAAGAGACCCAGTACTTC.

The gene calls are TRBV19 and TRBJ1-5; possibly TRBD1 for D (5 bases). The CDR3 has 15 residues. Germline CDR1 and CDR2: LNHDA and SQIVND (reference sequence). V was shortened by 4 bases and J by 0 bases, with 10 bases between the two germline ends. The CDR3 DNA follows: TGTGCCAGTAGTAGACAGTTTGATAGCAATCAGCCCCAGCATTTT. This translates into CASSRQFDSNQPQHF.

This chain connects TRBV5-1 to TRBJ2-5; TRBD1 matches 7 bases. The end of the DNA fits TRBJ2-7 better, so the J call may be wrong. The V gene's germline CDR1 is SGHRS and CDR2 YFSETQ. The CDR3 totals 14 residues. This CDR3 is CASSPMDRFYEQYF. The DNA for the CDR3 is TGCGCCAGCAGCCCGATGGACAGGTTCTACGAGCAGTACTTC.

CDR3 sequence reads: CASSRGGHHEQFF. Here the CDR3 DNA reads TGCGCCAGCAGTCGGGGCGGACACCATGAGCAGTTCTTC. J is TRBJ2-1 and V is TRBV23-1; perhaps TRBD1 as D (5 bases). TRBV23-1 is marked as an open reading frame, function uncertain. V was trimmed by 4 bases and J by 8 bases, leaving 12 bases between them. The CDR3 has 13 residues.

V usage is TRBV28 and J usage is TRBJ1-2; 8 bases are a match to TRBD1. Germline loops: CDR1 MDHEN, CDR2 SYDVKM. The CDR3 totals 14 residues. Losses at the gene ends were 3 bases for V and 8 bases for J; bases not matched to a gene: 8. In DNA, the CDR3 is TGTGCCAGCAGTTTTCAGGGGGCTTCACAGGGCTACACCTTC. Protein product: CASSFQGASQGYTF.

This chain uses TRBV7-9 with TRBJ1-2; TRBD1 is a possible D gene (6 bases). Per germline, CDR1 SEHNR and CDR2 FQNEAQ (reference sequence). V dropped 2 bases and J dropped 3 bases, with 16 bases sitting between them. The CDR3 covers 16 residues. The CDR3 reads CASSLMGARRDYGYTF. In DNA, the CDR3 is TGTGCCAGCAGCTTAATGGGGGCCCGACGGGACTATGGCTACACCTTC.

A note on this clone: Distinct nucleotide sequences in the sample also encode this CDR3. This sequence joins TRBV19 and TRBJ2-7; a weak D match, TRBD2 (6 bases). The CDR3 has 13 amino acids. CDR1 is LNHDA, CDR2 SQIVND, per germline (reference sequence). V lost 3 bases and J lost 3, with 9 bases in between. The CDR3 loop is CASSIQGGYEQYF. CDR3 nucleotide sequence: TGTGCCAGTAGTATTCAGGGAGGCTACGAGCAGTACTTC.